This T cell receptor beta chain came from a study of blood T cell repertoires in COVID-19. Authors' data handling: Amplifying reference gene primers gave estimates of nucleated cell counts. The data were produced by immunoSEQ multiplex PCR, yet TCRdb's version contains in-frame clones alone and is incomplete. That table furnishes V, J and clone size, whereas the DNA furnished D and trimming. In the table there are about 83,000 clones, under 80% of which are singletons. Sequenced material: peripheral blood. The receptor was derived from a woman of 80 years or more with active or convalescent COVID-19.

CDR3 DNA sequence: TGCGCCAGCAGCCAGCTGCCCGGAGGAAATGGGGATGAAAAACTGTTTTTT. Translating it yields CASSQLPGGNGDEKLFF. This chain connects TRBV4-1 to TRBJ1-4; D is unclear. Germline CDR1 and CDR2: MGHRA and YSYEKL. V shed 3 bases and J shed 6 bases, with 20 bases lying between them. The CDR3 length is 17 residues.